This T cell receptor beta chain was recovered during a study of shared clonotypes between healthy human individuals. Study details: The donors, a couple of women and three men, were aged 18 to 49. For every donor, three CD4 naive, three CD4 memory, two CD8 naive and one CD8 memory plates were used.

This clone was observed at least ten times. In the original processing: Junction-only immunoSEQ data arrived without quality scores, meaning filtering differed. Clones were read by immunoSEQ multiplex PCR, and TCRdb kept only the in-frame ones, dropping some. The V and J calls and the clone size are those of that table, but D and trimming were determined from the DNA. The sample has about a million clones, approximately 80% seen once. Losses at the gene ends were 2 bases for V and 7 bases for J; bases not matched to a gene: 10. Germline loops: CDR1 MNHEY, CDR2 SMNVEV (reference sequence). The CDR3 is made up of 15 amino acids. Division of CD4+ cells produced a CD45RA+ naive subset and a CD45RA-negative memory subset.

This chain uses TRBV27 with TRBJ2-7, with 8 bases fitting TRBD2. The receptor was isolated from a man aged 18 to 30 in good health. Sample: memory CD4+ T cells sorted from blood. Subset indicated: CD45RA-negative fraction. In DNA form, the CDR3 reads TGTGCCAGCAGTTTAGTGTCGGGAGGGCCTCGGGAGCAGTACTTC. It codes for CASSLVSGGPREQYF.